Below, 21 T cell receptor beta chains from the same sample are listed, as sequenced in a study of graft-versus-host responses after intestinal transplantation. Which antigens these TCRs recognize remains unknown. Method: immunoSEQ multiplex PCR; TCRdb's copy keeps in-frame clones and lacks some. In the table there are about 90,000 clones, just under 95% of which are singletons. The material was unstimulated CD8+ T cells sorted from spleen or lymph node cells, obtained before transplant. Receptors originate from a human donor who was the organ donor for an intestinal transplant.

V usage is TRBV7-9 and J usage is TRBJ1-6; no firm D call. Trimming stripped 4 bases from V and 9 bases from J, with 16 bases between. Looked up from germline, CDR1 is SEHNR and CDR2 is FQNEAQ (reference sequence). CDR3 length: 15 amino acids. CDR3 bases: TGTGCCAGCAGCTCCCGGGAGGAGGGCGGTTCACCCCTCCACTTT. It yields the protein CASSSREEGGSPLHF.

This rearrangement joins TRBV25-1 to TRBJ2-1, with no clear D. Trimming removed 8 bases at V and 7 bases at J, with 6 bases between. The CDR3 runs to 10 residues. Germline CDR1 reads MGHDK; CDR2 reads SYGVNS. The CDR3 bases are TGTGCCAGCGCAGGTAATGAGCAGTTCTTC. Its translation: CASAGNEQFF.

The rearrangement uses TRBV2 and TRBJ1-1, with D perhaps matching TRBD1 (5 bases). The germline CDR1 and CDR2 sequences are SNHLY and FYNNEI. V lost 9 bases and J lost 6, with 23 bases in between. The CDR3 is made up of 15 amino acids. This chain's CDR3 is CARSLKSAVGAEAFF. DNA for the CDR3: TGTGCCAGGTCCTTAAAATCGGCCGTAGGGGCTGAAGCTTTCTTT.

The rearrangement uses TRBV2 and TRBJ2-2, with D maybe TRBD1 (7 bases). V dropped 2 bases and J dropped 3 bases, with 10 bases sitting between them. Germline V gene sequence: CDR1 SNHLY, CDR2 FYNNEI. This CDR3 spans 15 amino acids. The CDR3 here is CASSERGTDTGELFF. CDR3 in DNA: TGTGCCAGCAGTGAACGGGGGACAGACACCGGGGAGCTGTTTTTT.

This clone was observed a few times. J is TRBJ2-1 and V is TRBV4-1; D may be TRBD1 (6 bases). The V and J ends lost 4 bases and 5 bases respectively, with 18 bases between them. From germline, CDR1 is MGHRA and CDR2 YSYEKL. The CDR3 runs 16 residues. This CDR3 reads CASSLRTGTHNNEQFF. DNA for the CDR3: TGCGCCAGCAGCCTCCGAACCGGGACACACAACAATGAGCAGTTCTTC.

The chain joins TRBV4-1 to TRBJ2-7, with D tentatively TRBD1 (7 bases). The CDR3 consists of 13 residues. Germline CDR1 reads MGHRA; CDR2 reads YSYEKL. Between the trimmed V and J ends, which lost 4 bases and 3 bases, there was a span of 10 bases. CDR3 coding DNA: TGCGCCAGCAGCCCAGGGGGAGGCTACGAGCAGTACTTC. Translation gives CASSPGGGYEQYF.

This clone was counted a single time. V usage is TRBV7-2 and J usage is TRBJ1-1; D may be TRBD1 (5 bases). V was clipped by 1 base and J by 5 bases, with 11 bases between them. Germline CDR1 and CDR2: SGHTA and FQGNSA. The CDR3 contains 14 residues. CDR3 DNA sequence: TGTGCCAGCAGCTTAGGCGGGGGATTGACTGAAGCTTTCTTT. Translating gives CASSLGGGLTEAFF.

V gene TRBV27 combines with J gene TRBJ2-7; 14 bases align to TRBD2. From germline, CDR1 is MNHEY and CDR2 SMNVEV (reference sequence). CDR3 size: 16 residues. The V segment lost 5 bases and the J segment 6 bases; nucleotides outside the gene matches: 9. CDR3: CASSPGLAGGPSEQYF. The CDR3 DNA follows: TGTGCCAGCAGTCCCGGACTAGCGGGGGGTCCCTCCGAGCAGTACTTC.

This chain uses TRBV4-1 with TRBJ2-2; TRBD2 is a possible D gene (5 bases). Trimming pared 8 bases from V and 5 bases from J, leaving 18 bases between. Per the germline V gene, CDR1 is MGHRA and CDR2 is YSYEKL. The CDR3 is 15 amino acids. The CDR3 is CASSLGPRETGELFF. The CDR3 nucleotides are TGCGCCAGCTCGCTGGGTCCAAGGGAGACCGGGGAGCTGTTTTTT.

The gene calls are TRBV5-6 and TRBJ2-7, with 10 bases lining up with TRBD1. The V gene's germline CDR1 is SGHDT and CDR2 YYEEEE. The CDR3 consists of 14 residues. With V trimmed by 4 bases and J by 5 bases, 6 bases remained unmatched. Here the CDR3 reads CASSVTGGWDEQYF. The CDR3, as DNA: TGTGCCAGCAGCGTGACAGGGGGCTGGGACGAGCAGTACTTC.

The chain couples TRBV5-1 to TRBJ2-7, with 13 bases lining up with TRBD2. Germline trimming cut 3 bases from V and 0 bases from J; bases unmatched to any gene: 0. The CDR3 contains 15 residues. CDR1 and CDR2 from the germline V gene are SGHRS and YFSETQ. CDR3: CASSWTSGSSYEQYF. CDR3 DNA: TGCGCCAGCAGCTGGACTAGCGGGAGCTCCTACGAGCAGTACTTC.

CDR3 nucleotide sequence: TGCGCCAGCTGCCGGGACAGGGGCCCCACCGGGGAGCTGTTTTTT. Translating gives CASCRDRGPTGELFF. The chain carries TRBV23-1 and TRBJ2-2; 10 bases match TRBD1. TRBV23-1 is assigned to the ORF class and has an uncertain function. The V segment lost 8 bases and the J segment 4 bases; nucleotides outside the gene matches: 7. This CDR3 is 15 amino acids long.

The V call is TRBV27, the J call TRBJ2-7; D may be TRBD1 (5 bases). Trimming pared 4 bases from V and 1 base from J, leaving 11 bases between. There are 14 residues in the CDR3. CDR1 is MNHEY and CDR2 is SMNVEV in the germline V gene (reference sequence). The CDR3 DNA reads as TGTGCCAGCAGTTACCAGCAGGGATCCTACGAGCAGTACTTC. Its protein product is CASSYQQGSYEQYF.

This clone was observed once. This rearrangement joins TRBV7-2 to TRBJ2-7; possible D gene TRBD1, 5 bases. Germline values: CDR1 SGHTA, CDR2 FQGNSA. Trimming stripped 1 base from V and 3 bases from J, with 10 bases between. This CDR3 has 14 residues. CDR3 protein: CASSLEPTVYEQYF. For the CDR3, the DNA is TGTGCCAGCAGCTTAGAACCGACAGTCTACGAGCAGTACTTC.

The V gene is TRBV28, the J gene TRBJ2-6, with TRBD1 matching 8 bases. CDR3 length: 17 amino acids. Germline loops: CDR1 MDHEN, CDR2 SYDVKM. Trimming at V came to 3 bases and at J to 3 bases, leaving 7 bases not matched to a gene. The DNA for the CDR3 is TGTGCCAGCAGTTTCGACGGACAGGGTGGTGGGGCCAACGTCCTGACTTTC. This encodes CASSFDGQGGGANVLTF.

The sample holds one count of this clone. V gene TRBV11-2 combines with J gene TRBJ1-1, with a possible D match to TRBD1 (6 bases). V lost 5 bases and J 7 bases, leaving 23 bases between the germline ends. In germline, CDR1 is SGHAT, CDR2 FQNNGV. The CDR3 sequence is 16 residues long. CDR3 nucleotides: TGTGCCAGCAGCCCTTTTAACCCGTCATCCAGGGGTGAAGCTTTCTTT. Its translation: CASSPFNPSSRGEAFF.

As DNA, the CDR3 is TGTGCCAGCAGTTGGGTTGCGGACAGGCCTACCTACGAGCAGTACTTC. Translating it yields CASSWVADRPTYEQYF. The chain links TRBV28 to TRBJ2-7; 7 nucleotides line up with TRBD1. This CDR3 contains 16 residues. The germline V gene has CDR1 MDHEN and CDR2 SYDVKM. With V trimmed by 4 bases and J by 2 bases, 11 bases remained unmatched.

The chain combines TRBV19 with TRBJ2-7, with a tentative D call TRBD2 (6 bases). The CDR3 consists of 15 residues. Germline V lookup: CDR1 LNHDA, CDR2 SQIVND (reference sequence). Trimming removed 4 bases at V and 3 bases at J, with 16 bases between. CDR3 sequence (DNA): TGTGCCAGTAGTACGCCGGGAACTAGCCGCTACGAGCAGTACTTC. Translated: CASSTPGTSRYEQYF.

This clone was counted only a few times. The chain combines TRBV5-6 with TRBJ2-7, with TRBD2 identical over 10 bases. The CDR3 contains 17 residues. Trimming removed 4 bases from V and 0 bases from J; junction bases left unmatched: 10. Germline V gives CDR1 SGHDT, CDR2 YYEEEE. The CDR3 bases are TGTGCCAGCAGCGGAACCCTAGCGGGGGTGAGCTCCTACGAGCAGTACTTC. It yields the protein CASSGTLAGVSSYEQYF.

This chain links TRBV27 with TRBJ1-4; TRBD1 is a possible D gene (5 bases). With 5 bases removed from V and 8 bases from J, the gap between germline ends came to 18 bases. Germline CDR1 and CDR2: MNHEY and SMNVEV (reference sequence). The CDR3 runs to 15 residues. CDR3 protein: CASSGGTPLGEKLFF. CDR3 bases: TGTGCCAGCAGTGGGGGGACTCCCCTGGGGGAAAAACTGTTTTTT.

The chain joins TRBV6-5 to TRBJ1-1, with D possibly being TRBD1 (6 bases). This CDR3 spans 14 amino acids. The germline V and J ends were trimmed by 8 bases and 1 base, with 14 bases remaining between them. Per the germline V gene, CDR1 is MNHEY and CDR2 is SVGAGI. CDR3 sequence (DNA): TGTGCCAGCGGCTTAGACAGGCAGAACACTGAAGCTTTCTTT. This codes for CASGLDRQNTEAFF.